The sequence of this T cell receptor (beta chain) was determined in a study of blood T cell repertoires in COVID-19. Study summary: Acute-phase and convalescent COVID-19 samples originated in the United States, Italy and Spain.

This table comes from immunoSEQ multiplex PCR, and its TCRdb copy is limited to in-frame clones, with some not included. Altogether roughly 40,000 clones are present, about 85% being singletons, with the ten largest covering roughly an eighth. The CDR3 runs 15 residues. The V gene end was trimmed by 3 bases and the J gene end by 6 bases; junction bases not matched to a gene: 6. Germline loops: CDR1 LNHDA, CDR2 SQIVND (reference sequence). Sample: peripheral blood. This chain joins TRBV19 and TRBJ2-2; 8 nucleotides align to TRBD1. This TCR was recovered from a woman aged 70-85 years in a cohort sampled during active COVID-19. The CDR3: CASSILDRAPGELFF. The CDR3 coding sequence is TGTGCCAGTAGTATTCTGGACAGGGCGCCCGGGGAGCTGTTTTTT.